This T cell receptor (beta chain) was found in a study of T cell responses to AZD1222 COVID-19 vaccine. This table comes from immunoSEQ multiplex PCR, and its TCRdb copy is limited to in-frame clones, with some not included. The sample comprises more than 90,000 clones, approximately 89% of which are singletons, and about a tenth rests with the top ten. Trimming removed 4 bases from V and 4 bases from J; junction bases left unmatched: 7. The CDR3 consists of 14 residues. CDR1 is SGHRS and CDR2 is YFSETQ in the germline V gene. The chain is built from TRBV5-1 and TRBJ1-1; 7 nucleotides align to TRBD1. This clonotype was sampled from an adult who received the AZD1222 COVID-19 vaccine. The source material was peripheral blood, sampled 28 days after the second AZD1222 dose. CDR3 in amino acids: CASSEGQPITEAFF. CDR3 sequence (DNA): TGCGCCAGCAGCGAGGGACAGCCCATCACTGAAGCTTTCTTT.